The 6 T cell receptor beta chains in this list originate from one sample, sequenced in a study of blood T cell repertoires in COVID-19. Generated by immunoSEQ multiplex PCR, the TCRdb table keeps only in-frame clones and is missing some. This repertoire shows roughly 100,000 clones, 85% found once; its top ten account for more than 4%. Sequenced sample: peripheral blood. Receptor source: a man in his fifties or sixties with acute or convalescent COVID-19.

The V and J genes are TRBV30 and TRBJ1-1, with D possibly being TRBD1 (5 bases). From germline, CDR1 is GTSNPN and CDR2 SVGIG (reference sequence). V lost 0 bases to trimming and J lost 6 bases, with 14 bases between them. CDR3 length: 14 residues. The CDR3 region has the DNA TGTGCCTGGAGTGTGAAGGGGTTAGACGCTGAAGCTTTCTTT. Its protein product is CAWSVKGLDAEAFF.

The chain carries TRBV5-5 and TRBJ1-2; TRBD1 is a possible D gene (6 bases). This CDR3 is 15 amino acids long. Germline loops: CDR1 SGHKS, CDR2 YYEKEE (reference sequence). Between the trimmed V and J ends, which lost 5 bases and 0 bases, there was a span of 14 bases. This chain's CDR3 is CASRQGDFTNYGYTF. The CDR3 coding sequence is TGTGCCAGCAGACAGGGCGACTTTACTAACTATGGCTACACCTTC.

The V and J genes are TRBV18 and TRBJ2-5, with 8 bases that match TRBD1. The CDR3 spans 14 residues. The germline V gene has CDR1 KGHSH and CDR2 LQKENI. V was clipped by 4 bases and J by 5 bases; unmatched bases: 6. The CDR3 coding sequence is TGTGCCAGCTCACGACAGGGGTTTGGTGAGACCCAGTACTTC. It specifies CASSRQGFGETQYF. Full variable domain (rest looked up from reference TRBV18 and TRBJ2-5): NAGVMQNPRHLVRRRGQEARLRCSPMKGHSHVYWYRQLPEEGLKFMVYLQKENIIDESGMPKERFSAEFPKEGPSILRIQQVVRGDSAAYFCASSRQGFGETQYFGPGTRLLVL.

The CDR3 bases are TGTGCCAGCAGCCCCTTAAATCCCTCACCCCTCCACTTT. It is translated as CASSPLNPSPLHF. The chain links TRBV14 to TRBJ1-6; D is unresolved. The CDR3 has 13 residues. Trimming took off 4 bases at V and 10 bases at J, with 11 bases between the two ends. The germline V gene encodes CDR1 SGHDN and CDR2 FVKESK.

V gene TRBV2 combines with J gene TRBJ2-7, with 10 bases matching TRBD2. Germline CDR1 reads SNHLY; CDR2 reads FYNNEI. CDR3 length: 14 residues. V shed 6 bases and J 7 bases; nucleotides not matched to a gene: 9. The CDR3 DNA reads TGTGCCAGCAGCGCTAGCGGGGGCTGGGGTGAGCAGTACTTC. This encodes CASSASGGWGEQYF.

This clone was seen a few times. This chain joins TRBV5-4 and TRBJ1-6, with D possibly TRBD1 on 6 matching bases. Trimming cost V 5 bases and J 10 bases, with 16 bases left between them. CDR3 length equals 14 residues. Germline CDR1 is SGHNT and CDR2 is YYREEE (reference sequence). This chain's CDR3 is CASRINRDGSPLHF. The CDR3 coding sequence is TGTGCCAGCAGGATAAACAGGGACGGGTCACCCCTCCACTTT.